The 3 T cell receptor beta chains below were found in one sample sequenced in a study of response to subunit inactivated influenza vaccine (dated by TCRdb to the late 2010s). The receptor library was made with RT-PCR. TCRdb shows the sequencer as Illumina HiSeq 2500. TCRdb passed the public sequencing reads through fastp at Q25 and MiXCR, retaining productive beta sequences. Rows are unified per CDR3 protein, each entry keeping the most common DNA and genes. The sample records some 540,000 distinct CDR3 sequences, around 21% of which are singletons. The biggest ten clones account for under 3.5% of the sample. This sample was also put to use in a study of T cells expressing NK-cell markers. That second publication adds: TCR beta cDNA libraries were prepared using 5'RACE template switching, which introduced a universal primer site and unique molecular identifiers.

Material: CD4+ T cells sorted from PBMCs, obtained 11 to 12 days after vaccination. Receptors were obtained from a man aged 50-59 years who received an inactivated influenza vaccine. Donor details come from another sample of the same person, matched by shared clones.

The chain recombines TRBV5-6 with TRBJ2-7; D might be TRBD1 or TRBD2, each matching 6 bases. Germline V gives CDR1 SGHDT, CDR2 YYEEEE. This CDR3 contains 14 residues. V shed 0 bases and J shed 6 bases, with 13 bases lying between them. In nucleotides, the CDR3 is TGTGCCAGCAGCTTGGGCCTCGGGGGCCCCGAGCAGTACTTC. Protein sequence: CASSLGLGGPEQYF.

V is TRBV7-9 and J is TRBJ2-3, with 8 bases that match TRBD1. CDR1 is SEHNR, CDR2 FQNEAQ, per germline (reference sequence). V lost 5 bases, J lost 2 bases, and 3 bases stayed unmatched. This CDR3 contains 14 residues. This CDR3 reads CASSRDRPTDTQYF. Here the CDR3 DNA reads TGTGCCAGCAGCAGGGACAGGCCCACAGATACGCAGTATTTT.

The sample holds a few counts of this clonotype. The V gene is TRBV10-3, the J gene TRBJ1-2; a weak D match, TRBD1 (6 bases). V was clipped by 6 bases and J by 8 bases, with 25 bases between them. Germline CDR1 and CDR2: ENHRY and SYGVKD. The CDR3 extends over 16 amino acids. The CDR3 reads CAISRSPLTGHEGYTF. Written as DNA, the CDR3 is TGTGCCATCAGCAGAAGCCCGCTGACAGGCCACGAAGGCTACACCTTC.